Given below is one T cell receptor (beta chain) in context. The table lists this clonotype with a few counts. Its antigen has not been determined. No much larger clonotype is one base removed from it; base qualities were not supplied. CDR1 and CDR2 are drawn from the germline V gene (reference sequence): SEHNR, FQNEAQ. Cut back by 5 bases and 3 bases, the V and J ends lie 15 bases apart. Including the terminal cysteine and phenylalanine, the CDR3 comprises 15 residues. Of the read, only the CDR3 DNA is kept; its 45 bases are in frame from base 1. This sample was included in a study of blood T cells in healthy people across ages (dated by TCRdb to 2014 to 2015). With respect to the entire study: In model experiments, roughly one uniquely barcoded TCR beta cDNA molecule per two T cells was captured by template switching. Age-related changes in TCR beta repertoire diversity were measured in the study by deep sequencing normalized with unique cDNA molecular identifiers. The donors were divided into four age groups: young (average around 16 years), middle-aged (about 40), aged (roughly 60) and long-lived (around 80). Donors of different ages were randomly distributed across sequencing lanes to avoid experimental bias. The study analyzed two additional independent replicas of 1 million unique cDNA reads from the same blood draw for two donors, one aged 18 to 30 and one aged 80 or older. General conclusions and limits of the study: The long-lived group showed more naive CD4+ T cells, fewer expanded clones and increased TCR diversity than the aged group, suggesting age selection. Observed TCR beta diversity per million T cells fell roughly linearly with age, and a significant reduction was already apparent by age roughly 40. The percentage of naive T cells measured by flow cytometry correlated strongly with observed TCR beta diversity. The CMV infection status of donors was not known, potentially confounding age-related changes in expanded clonotypes. Estimates of total diversity based on one million sequenced T cells were regarded as lower bounds and as underestimates. Conclusive comparison of naive and antigen-experienced compartments was prevented by the profiling of bulk unsorted PBMCs.

Library preparation was by 5' RACE. This sample was sequenced with an Illumina HiSeq 2500. A second PCR of roughly 6 to 11 cycles was run with a J-beta primer mix and a sample-barcoded 5' primer. A unique molecular identifier was introduced onto each TCR beta cDNA molecule by a template-switch 5' adaptor carrying 12 random nucleotides. At least 3 million CDR3-containing paired-end reads were obtained from each sample. First-strand cDNA was synthesized from all RNA with the Mint cDNA synthesis kit, primed by a TRBC-specific oligonucleotide. Following uracil-DNA glycosylase treatment, a first 18-cycle PCR with universal primers M1SS and BC2_uni_R was performed on all cDNA. On the authors' methods: Normalization of each sample was performed by random selection of 1 million high-quality reads, each carrying a distinct molecular identifier. Reads with shared molecular identifiers were discarded instead of being binned into consensus sequences. MiTCR, run with a Q25 quality threshold and the strictest error-elimination algorithm, handled CDR3 identification, clonotype clustering and error correction. Lower-bound total TCR beta diversity was estimated with a nonparametric unseen species model using Euler transformation. The public reads were reanalyzed by TCRdb: fastp trimming at Q25, MiXCR alignment, in-frame beta chains only. Rows with a matching CDR3 protein are joined into one entry that keeps the most common DNA and genes. In this record, the V and J calls reflect TCRdb's handling and not the investigators' own analysis. Counted in this sample were about 1.1 million distinct CDR3 sequences; 35% to 45% of them appeared once. The leading ten clones occupy under 15% of the sample.

Donors were 35 to 40 systemically healthy Caucasian individuals from Russia aged roughly 6 to 95 years. Each donor gave approximately 9.3 milliliters of peripheral blood, collected into EDTA-treated Vacutainer tubes. Ficoll-Paque density-gradient centrifugation was used to isolate PBMCs, with at least 7 million obtained per sample. Total RNA, at least 6 micrograms per sample, was extracted from PBMCs with Trizol reagent. For every donor, an aliquot of PBMCs went through flow cytometry to measure the percentages of naive CD45RAhigh/CD27high T cells. This clonotype was sampled from a man younger than 30 in good health. The V and J genes are TRBV7-9 and TRBJ2-3, with the D segment identity uncertain. What was sequenced was blood. CDR3 protein: CASSTTGLRTDTQYF. The sequenced DNA: TGTGCCAGCAGCACTACCGGGCTTAGGACAGATACGCAGTATTTT.